This record concerns one T cell receptor (beta chain) sequence. Its specificity is unknown. The sample is drawn from a study of post-analysis software for immune sequencing data. Study summary: The study covered relapsing-remitting, secondary progressive and progressive-relapsing courses of multiple sclerosis. The study's findings and limits: Strong co-clustering by F measure was seen for same-batch samples. Significantly lower normalized Chao1 diversity was seen in multiple sclerosis patients than in controls.

TCR beta cDNA libraries had unique molecular identifiers. Input of roughly 0.9 to 11 million T cells yielded around 460,000 cDNA molecules. One entry per CDR3 protein results from TCRdb running MiXCR on the PCR reads. The sample shows more than 450,000 distinct CDR3 sequences, around a third of them seen only once. The clonotype originates from a girl under 18 with multiple sclerosis. The sequenced sample was blood.

The CDR3 region is CASSGQVNQPQHF. CDR3 sequence (DNA): TGTGCCAGCTCTGGACAGGTCAATCAGCCCCAGCATTTT. The chain carries TRBV2 and TRBJ1-5; 7 positions match TRBD1. With V trimmed by 8 bases and J by 3 bases, 4 bases remained unmatched. CDR1 SNHLY and CDR2 FYNNEI come from the germline V gene. The CDR3 consists of 13 residues.